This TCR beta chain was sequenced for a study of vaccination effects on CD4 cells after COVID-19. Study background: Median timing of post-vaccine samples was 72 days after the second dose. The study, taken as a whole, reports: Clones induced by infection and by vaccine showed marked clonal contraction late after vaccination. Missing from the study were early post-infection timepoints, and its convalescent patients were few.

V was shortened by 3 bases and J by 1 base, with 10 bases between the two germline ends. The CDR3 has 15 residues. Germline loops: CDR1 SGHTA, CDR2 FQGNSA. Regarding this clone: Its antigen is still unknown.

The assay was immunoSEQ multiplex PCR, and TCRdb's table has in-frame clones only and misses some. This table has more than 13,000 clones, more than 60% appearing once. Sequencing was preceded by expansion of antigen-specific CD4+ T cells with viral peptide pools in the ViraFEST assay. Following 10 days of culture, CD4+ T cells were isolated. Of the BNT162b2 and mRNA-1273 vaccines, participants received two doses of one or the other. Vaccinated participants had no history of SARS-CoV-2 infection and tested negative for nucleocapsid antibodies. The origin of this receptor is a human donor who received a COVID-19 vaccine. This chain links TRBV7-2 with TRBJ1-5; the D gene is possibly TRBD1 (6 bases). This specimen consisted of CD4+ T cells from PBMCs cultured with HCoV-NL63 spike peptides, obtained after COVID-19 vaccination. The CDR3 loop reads CASSFDTGSNQPQHF. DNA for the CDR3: TGTGCCAGCAGCTTTGATACAGGGAGCAATCAGCCCCAGCATTTT.